The next 28 T cell receptor beta chains were all read from a single sample in a study of blood T cell repertoires in COVID-19. TCRdb's copy holds only in-frame clones and misses some; the assay was immunoSEQ multiplex PCR. The table records around 250,000 clones, approximately 85% of them present only once. Sequencing was done on a sample of PBMCs or T cells enriched from blood (not recorded which). Source of these receptors: a woman aged 45 to 65 with acute COVID-19.

This chain connects TRBV19 to TRBJ2-2; the D gene is possibly TRBD2 (6 bases). The CDR3 is 15 amino acids. The V end lost 7 bases, the J end lost 4 bases, and 16 bases lay between the germline ends. Germline CDR1 LNHDA, CDR2 SQIVND (reference sequence). The CDR3 loop is CASIDRGSLTGELFF. The DNA of the CDR3 is TGTGCCAGTATCGACCGGGGGAGTCTCACCGGGGAGCTGTTTTTT.

The chain joins TRBV7-2 to TRBJ2-3; possible D gene TRBD2, 6 bases. The CDR3 is 15 residues long. V lost 6 bases and J lost 2, with 15 bases in between. CDR1 and CDR2 from the germline V gene are SGHTA and FQGNSA. The DNA of the CDR3 is TGTGCCAGCAGAAGTCCGGGACTCCCCACAGATACGCAGTATTTT. It specifies CASRSPGLPTDTQYF. The full variable domain, rest sourced from reference TRBV7-2 and TRBJ2-3, is GAGVSQSPSNKVTEKGKDVELRCDPISGHTALYWYRQSLGQGLEFLIYFQGNSAPDKSGLPSDRFSAERTGGSVSTLTIQRTQQEDSAVYLCASRSPGLPTDTQYFGPGTRLTVL.

This CDR3 reads CATSDGRTGYNEQFF. DNA for the CDR3: TGTGCCACCAGTGATGGACGGACGGGATACAATGAGCAGTTCTTC. The chain is built from TRBV24-1 and TRBJ2-1; D perhaps matches TRBD2 (5 bases). Germline lookup yields CDR1 KGHDR and CDR2 SFDVKD. The V and J ends lost 3 bases and 4 bases respectively, with 12 bases between them. CDR3 length equals 15 residues.

V and J are TRBV28 and TRBJ2-2; D ambiguous. The germline gives CDR1 MDHEN, CDR2 SYDVKM. The CDR3 has 14 residues. V shed 6 bases and J shed 0 bases, with 8 bases lying between them. The CDR3 nucleotides read TGTGCCAGCAGCTGGTACTCGAACACCGGGGAGCTGTTTTTT. It encodes CASSWYSNTGELFF.

The CDR3 DNA reads as TGTGCCAGCGGGACAGCCTACGAGCAGTACTTC. It codes for CASGTAYEQYF. The rearrangement links TRBV19 to TRBJ2-7; 7 bases fit TRBD1. The V gene's germline CDR1 is LNHDA and CDR2 SQIVND (reference sequence). This CDR3 spans 11 amino acids. The J segment lost 2 bases and the V segment lost 9 bases, leaving 1 base of the junction unmatched.

This clone was seen just once. The chain recombines TRBV19 with TRBJ2-1; 13 nucleotides align to TRBD2. After removal of 5 bases from V and 0 bases from J, the junction contained 7 bases not matched to a gene. CDR1 and CDR2 from the germline V gene are LNHDA and SQIVND (reference sequence). This CDR3 has 18 amino acids. The CDR3 sequence is CASSSTSGGSSSYNEQFF. The CDR3 region has the DNA TGTGCCAGTAGTTCGACTAGCGGGGGGTCTAGCTCCTACAATGAGCAGTTCTTC.

This clone was counted once. The CDR3 coding sequence is TGTGCCAGCTCACCCTCGGGACAGCCGTTTGGCTACACCTTC. It is translated as CASSPSGQPFGYTF. J is TRBJ1-2 and V is TRBV18; 7 bases line up with TRBD1. Germline V gene data show CDR1 as KGHSH and CDR2 as LQKENI. The CDR3 spans 14 residues. The trim removed 3 bases at V and 7 bases at J, leaving 8 bases unmatched.

This rearrangement joins TRBV19 to TRBJ1-2; 10 bases match TRBD1. The CDR3 consists of 15 residues. Germline V gene lookup returns CDR1 LNHDA and CDR2 SQIVND (reference sequence). With V trimmed by 5 bases and J by 8 bases, 11 bases remained unmatched. In nucleotides, the CDR3 is TGTGCCAGTAGTTCCCGGGACAGGGGTTACCGCGGCTACACCTTC. As protein: CASSSRDRGYRGYTF.

This chain links TRBV5-4 with TRBJ2-2; TRBD2 aligns across 10 bases. CDR3 size: 16 residues. Germline CDR1 reads SGHNT; CDR2 reads YYREEE (reference sequence). Germline trimming cut 4 bases from V and 4 bases from J; bases unmatched to any gene: 7. The CDR3, as DNA: TGTGCCAGCAGCCTAGCTAGCGGGGGCGGCACCGGGGAGCTGTTTTTT. Translated, it gives CASSLASGGGTGELFF.

The chain has TRBV14 and TRBJ1-1; D unclear. CDR3 size: 14 residues. The germline V gene has CDR1 SGHDN and CDR2 FVKESK. The V end was cut by 1 base, the J end by 1 base, with 7 bases between. DNA for the CDR3: TGTGCCAGCAGCCAAGTCCGGGGGAACACTGAAGCTTTCTTT. It encodes CASSQVRGNTEAFF.

This clone was counted only a few times. J is TRBJ1-2 and V is TRBV19; D might be TRBD1 (6 bases). The CDR3 length is 14 residues. Deletions cut 1 base from V and 6 bases from J, with 12 bases between. The germline CDR1 and CDR2 sequences are LNHDA and SQIVND (reference sequence). The CDR3 region is CASSIATGTDGYTF. CDR3 coding DNA: TGTGCCAGTAGTATAGCAACAGGGACGGATGGCTACACCTTC.

The rearrangement links TRBV5-1 to TRBJ2-6; 8 nucleotides agree with TRBD2. Germline CDR1 and CDR2: SGHRS and YFSETQ. This CDR3 is 15 amino acids long. V dropped 6 bases and J dropped 1; count of bases not matched to a gene: 3. The DNA of the CDR3 is TGCGCCAGCACTCGGGAGGGGTCTGGGGCCAACGTCCTGACTTTC. Amino acids: CASTREGSGANVLTF.

CDR3 in DNA: TGCGCCAGCAGCTTGGTGGCAGAAGAGACCCAGTACTTC. It specifies CASSLVAEETQYF. The genes are TRBV5-1 and TRBJ2-5; no clear D. CDR1 is SGHRS and CDR2 is YFSETQ in the germline V gene. The CDR3 covers 13 residues. V was trimmed by 0 bases and J by 3 bases, leaving 6 bases between them. Based on the CDR3 plus reference TRBV5-1 and TRBJ2-5, the full variable domain is KAGVTQTPRYLIKTRGQQVTLSCSPISGHRSVSWYQQTPGQGLQFLFEYFSETQRNKGNFPGRFSGRQFSNSRSEMNVSTLELGDSALYLCASSLVAEETQYFGPGTRLLVL.

The V and J genes are TRBV7-2 and TRBJ2-5, with TRBD2 identical over 10 bases. J lost 5 bases, V lost 7 bases, and 7 bases had no gene match. Germline CDR1 SGHTA, CDR2 FQGNSA. This CDR3 has 14 amino acids. The CDR3, as DNA: TGTGCCAGCAAAGCGGGGGGGCCGAGTGAGACCCAGTACTTC. Protein: CASKAGGPSETQYF.

This sequence joins TRBV5-1 and TRBJ1-4; 7 nucleotides align to TRBD1. This CDR3 has 16 amino acids. Germline-derived CDR1 and CDR2 are SGHRS and YFSETQ. V trimming: 0 bases; J trimming: 2 bases; junction bases outside the gene matches: 4. CDR3 bases: TGCGCCAGCAGCTTGGGGCTGACAGGGACTAATGAAAAACTGTTTTTT. As protein: CASSLGLTGTNEKLFF. The entire variable domain, with the rest obtained from reference TRBV5-1 and TRBJ1-4, is as follows: KAGVTQTPRYLIKTRGQQVTLSCSPISGHRSVSWYQQTPGQGLQFLFEYFSETQRNKGNFPGRFSGRQFSNSRSEMNVSTLELGDSALYLCASSLGLTGTNEKLFFGSGTQLSVL.

The chain is built from TRBV28 and TRBJ1-2; 10 bases align to TRBD1. J lost 2 bases, V lost 4 bases, and 13 bases had no gene match. In germline, CDR1 is MDHEN, CDR2 SYDVKM. CDR3 length: 18 amino acids. The CDR3 nucleotides are TGTGCCAGCAGTTCCCAATCCCGGGACAGGGGCGTGAACTATGGCTACACCTTC. Amino acid sequence: CASSSQSRDRGVNYGYTF.

J is TRBJ1-2 and V is TRBV18, with 10 bases identical to TRBD1. Germline V gives CDR1 KGHSH, CDR2 LQKENI. Losses at the gene ends were 1 base for V and 8 bases for J; bases not matched to a gene: 7. This CDR3 is 15 amino acids long. CDR3 region: CASSPQTDRGVGYTF. Written as DNA, the CDR3 is TGTGCCAGCTCACCACAAACGGACAGGGGGGTCGGCTACACCTTC.

The gene calls are TRBV6-2 or TRBV6-3 and TRBJ1-1; TRBD1 agrees at 8 bases. CDR1 is MNHEY, CDR2 SVGEGT, per germline. J gave up 0 bases and V 6 bases, and 3 bases lay outside the gene matches. This CDR3 is 14 amino acids long. The CDR3 loop is CASSHRGVNTEAFF. The CDR3 DNA reads TGTGCCAGCAGCCACAGGGGGGTGAACACTGAAGCTTTCTTT.

The V and J genes are TRBV24-1 and TRBJ2-1; 9 nucleotides line up with TRBD2. Unmatched junction bases numbered 5, after V lost 4 bases and J lost 11 bases. CDR3 size: 13 residues. Germline values: CDR1 KGHDR, CDR2 SFDVKD. The chain's CDR3 is CATSEPGLAKQFF. CDR3 nucleotide sequence: TGTGCCACCAGTGAACCGGGACTAGCTAAGCAGTTCTTC.

This sequence joins TRBV27 and TRBJ2-3, with 12 bases that match TRBD2. This CDR3 spans 17 amino acids. Trimming removed 4 bases from V and 5 bases from J; junction bases left unmatched: 10. Germline V gene data show CDR1 as MNHEY and CDR2 as SMNVEV (reference sequence). CDR3 region: CASSWLGLAGGKDTQYF. The CDR3 DNA reads TGTGCCAGCAGTTGGTTGGGGCTAGCGGGGGGGAAAGATACGCAGTATTTT.

This chain joins TRBV5-1 and TRBJ2-3; TRBD2 matches 7 bases. Germline CDR1 and CDR2: SGHRS and YFSETQ. CDR3 length: 13 residues. The V gene end was trimmed by 4 bases and the J gene end by 4 bases; junction bases not matched to a gene: 3. CDR3 bases: TGCGCCAGCAGCGCAGCGGGGCCAGATACGCAGTATTTT. This encodes CASSAAGPDTQYF.

This sequence joins TRBV30 and TRBJ1-2, with 8 bases matching TRBD1. The trim removed 4 bases at V and 0 bases at J, leaving 7 bases unmatched. This CDR3 region has 15 residues. Germline CDR1 reads GTSNPN; CDR2 reads SVGIG (reference sequence). This chain's CDR3 is CAWTPPGQANYGYTF. In nucleotides, the CDR3 is TGTGCCTGGACCCCCCCGGGACAGGCTAACTATGGCTACACCTTC.

The CDR3 loop is CASSPRFGAGSSYEQYF. In nucleotides, the CDR3 is TGTGCCAGCAGCCCACGGTTTGGGGCGGGGAGCTCCTACGAGCAGTACTTC. This chain joins TRBV5-4 and TRBJ2-7; D is possibly TRBD2 (6 bases). CDR1 and CDR2 from the germline V gene are SGHNT and YYREEE (reference sequence). Trimming shortened V by 4 bases and J by 0 bases, and 20 bases separated the two germline ends. This CDR3 has 17 residues.

V gene TRBV30 combines with J gene TRBJ2-7; 8 bases align to TRBD2. V shed 2 bases, J shed 3 bases, and the junction held 15 bases outside the gene matches. The CDR3 sequence is 17 residues long. Germline V gives CDR1 GTSNPN, CDR2 SVGIG (reference sequence). CDR3 nucleotide sequence: TGTGCCTGGAGTCGCGGGGGGCGCCAACCCAACGGCTACGAGCAGTACTTC. This encodes CAWSRGGRQPNGYEQYF.

The chain recombines TRBV19 with TRBJ2-7; D possibly corresponds to TRBD1 (6 bases). The V and J ends lost 8 bases and 3 bases respectively, with 14 bases between them. Looked up from germline, CDR1 is LNHDA and CDR2 is SQIVND (reference sequence). This CDR3 has 13 residues. The CDR3 nucleotides are TGTGCCAGTGAGGGGACACCTAACTACGAGCAGTACTTC. Amino acids: CASEGTPNYEQYF.

This chain connects TRBV3-1 (or the pseudogene TRBV3-2) to TRBJ1-1, with unresolved D. With 4 bases removed from V and 1 base from J, the gap between germline ends came to 7 bases. CDR1 and CDR2 (germline): LGHDT, YNNKEL (reference sequence). The CDR3 runs to 13 residues. This CDR3 is CASSPGSNTEAFF. The CDR3 coding sequence is TGTGCCAGCAGCCCGGGGTCGAACACTGAAGCTTTCTTT.

V gene TRBV5-8 combines with J gene TRBJ1-1; TRBD1 agrees at 8 bases. Germline V gives CDR1 SGHTS, CDR2 YDEGEE. There are 17 residues in the CDR3. The junction had 16 bases not matched to a gene; V was cut back by 2 bases and J by 7 bases. The CDR3 sequence: CASSFRTGGTRPFEAFF. The CDR3 bases are TGTGCCAGCAGCTTCCGAACAGGGGGAACGCGCCCCTTTGAAGCTTTCTTT.

This clone was seen more than once but under ten times. The chain has TRBV28 and TRBJ1-2, with 7 positions matching TRBD1. The germline gives CDR1 MDHEN, CDR2 SYDVKM. CDR3 size: 12 residues. The J segment lost 6 bases and the V segment lost 6 bases, leaving 4 bases of the junction unmatched. In DNA, the CDR3 is TGTGCCAGCAGAGCCGACAGGGATGGCTACACCTTC. The encoded protein is CASRADRDGYTF.